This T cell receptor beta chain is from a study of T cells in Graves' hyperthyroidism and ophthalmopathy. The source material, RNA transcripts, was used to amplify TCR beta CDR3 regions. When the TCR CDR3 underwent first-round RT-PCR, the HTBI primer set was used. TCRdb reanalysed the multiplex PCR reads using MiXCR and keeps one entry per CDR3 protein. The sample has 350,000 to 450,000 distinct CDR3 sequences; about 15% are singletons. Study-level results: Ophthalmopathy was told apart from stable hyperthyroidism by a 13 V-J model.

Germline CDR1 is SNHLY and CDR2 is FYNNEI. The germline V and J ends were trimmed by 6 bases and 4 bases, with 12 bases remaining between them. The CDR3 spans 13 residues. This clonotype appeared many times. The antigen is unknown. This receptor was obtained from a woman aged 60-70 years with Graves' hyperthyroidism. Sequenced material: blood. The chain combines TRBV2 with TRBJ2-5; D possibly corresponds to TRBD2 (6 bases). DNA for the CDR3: TGTGCCAGCAGCCGGGAGAGGGCAGAGACCCAGTACTTC. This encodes CASSRERAETQYF.